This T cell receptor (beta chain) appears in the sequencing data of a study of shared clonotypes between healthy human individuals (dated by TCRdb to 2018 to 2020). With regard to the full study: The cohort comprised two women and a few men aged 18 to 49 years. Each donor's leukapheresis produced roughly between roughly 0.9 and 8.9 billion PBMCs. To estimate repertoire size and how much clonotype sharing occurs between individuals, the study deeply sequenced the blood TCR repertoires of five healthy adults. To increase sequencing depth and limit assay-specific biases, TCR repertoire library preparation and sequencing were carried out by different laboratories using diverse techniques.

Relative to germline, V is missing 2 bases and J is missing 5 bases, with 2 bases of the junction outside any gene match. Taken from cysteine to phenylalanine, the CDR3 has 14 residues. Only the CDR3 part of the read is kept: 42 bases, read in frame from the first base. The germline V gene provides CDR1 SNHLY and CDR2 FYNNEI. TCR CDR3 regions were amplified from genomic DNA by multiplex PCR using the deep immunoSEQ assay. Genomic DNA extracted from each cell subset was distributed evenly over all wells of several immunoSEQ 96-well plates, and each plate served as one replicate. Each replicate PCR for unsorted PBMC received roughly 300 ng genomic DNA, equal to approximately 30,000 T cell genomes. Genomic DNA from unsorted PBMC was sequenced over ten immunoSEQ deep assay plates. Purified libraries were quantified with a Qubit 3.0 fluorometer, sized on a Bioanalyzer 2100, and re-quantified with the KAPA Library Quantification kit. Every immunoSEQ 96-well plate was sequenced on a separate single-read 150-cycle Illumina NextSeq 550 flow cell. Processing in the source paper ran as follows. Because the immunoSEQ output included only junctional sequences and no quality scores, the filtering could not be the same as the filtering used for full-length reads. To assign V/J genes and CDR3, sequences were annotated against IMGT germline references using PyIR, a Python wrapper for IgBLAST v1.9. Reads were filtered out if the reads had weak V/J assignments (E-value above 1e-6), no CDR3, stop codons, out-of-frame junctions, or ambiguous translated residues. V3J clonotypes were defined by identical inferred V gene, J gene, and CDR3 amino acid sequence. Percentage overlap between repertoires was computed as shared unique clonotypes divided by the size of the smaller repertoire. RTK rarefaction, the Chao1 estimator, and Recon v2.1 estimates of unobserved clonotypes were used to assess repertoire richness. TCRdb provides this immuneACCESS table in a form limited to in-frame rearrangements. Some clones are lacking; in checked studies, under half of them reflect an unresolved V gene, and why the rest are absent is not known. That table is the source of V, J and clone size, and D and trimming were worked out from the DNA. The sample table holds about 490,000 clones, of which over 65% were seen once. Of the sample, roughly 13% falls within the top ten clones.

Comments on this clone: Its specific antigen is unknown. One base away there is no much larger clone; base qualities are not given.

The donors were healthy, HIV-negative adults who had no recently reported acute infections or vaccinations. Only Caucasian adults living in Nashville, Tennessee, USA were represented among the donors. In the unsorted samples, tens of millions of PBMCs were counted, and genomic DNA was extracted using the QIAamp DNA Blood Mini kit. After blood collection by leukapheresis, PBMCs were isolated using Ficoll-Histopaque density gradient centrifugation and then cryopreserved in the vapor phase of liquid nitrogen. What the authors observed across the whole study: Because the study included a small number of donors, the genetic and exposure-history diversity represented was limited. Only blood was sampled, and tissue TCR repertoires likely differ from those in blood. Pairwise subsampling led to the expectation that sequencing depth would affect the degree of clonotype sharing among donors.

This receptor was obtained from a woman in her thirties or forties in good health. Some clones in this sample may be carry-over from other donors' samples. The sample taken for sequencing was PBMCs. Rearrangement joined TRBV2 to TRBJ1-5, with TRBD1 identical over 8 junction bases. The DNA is TGTGCCAGCAGTGAACAGGGGGCATATCAGCCCCAGCATTTT. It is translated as CASSEQGAYQPQHF.